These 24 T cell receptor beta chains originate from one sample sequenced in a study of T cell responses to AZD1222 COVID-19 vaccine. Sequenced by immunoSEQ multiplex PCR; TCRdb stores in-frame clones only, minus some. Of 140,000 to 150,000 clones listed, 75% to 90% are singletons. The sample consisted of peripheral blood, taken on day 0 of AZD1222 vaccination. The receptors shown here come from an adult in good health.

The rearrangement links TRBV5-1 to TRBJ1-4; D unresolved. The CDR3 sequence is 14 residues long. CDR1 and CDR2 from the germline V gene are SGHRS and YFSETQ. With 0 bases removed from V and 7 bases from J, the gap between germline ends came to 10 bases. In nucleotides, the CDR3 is TGCGCCAGCAGCTTGGCCCCGGGGAGTGAAAAACTGTTTTTT. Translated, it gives CASSLAPGSEKLFF.

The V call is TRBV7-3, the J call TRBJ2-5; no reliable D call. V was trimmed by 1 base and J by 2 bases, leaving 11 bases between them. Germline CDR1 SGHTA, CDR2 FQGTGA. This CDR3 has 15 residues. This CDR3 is CASSLIGTRQETQYF. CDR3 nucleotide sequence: TGTGCCAGCAGCTTAATAGGAACTCGACAAGAGACCCAGTACTTC.

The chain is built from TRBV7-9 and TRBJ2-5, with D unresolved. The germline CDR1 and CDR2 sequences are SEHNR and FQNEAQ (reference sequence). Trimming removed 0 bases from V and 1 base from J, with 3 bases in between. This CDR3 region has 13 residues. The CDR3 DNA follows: TGTGCCAGCAGCTTAGCTCCCCAAGAGACCCAGTACTTC. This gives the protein CASSLAPQETQYF.

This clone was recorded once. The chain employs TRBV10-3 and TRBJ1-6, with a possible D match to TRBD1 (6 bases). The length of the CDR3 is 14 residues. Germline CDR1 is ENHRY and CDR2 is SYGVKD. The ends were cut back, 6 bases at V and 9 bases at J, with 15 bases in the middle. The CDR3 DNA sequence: TGTGCCATCAGGGAAACCGGGGGGCGTTCACCCCTCCACTTT. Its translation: CAIRETGGRSPLHF.

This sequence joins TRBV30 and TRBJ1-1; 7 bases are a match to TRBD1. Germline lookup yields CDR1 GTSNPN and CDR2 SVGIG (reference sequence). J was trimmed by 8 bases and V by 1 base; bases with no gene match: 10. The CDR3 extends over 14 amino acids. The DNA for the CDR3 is TGTGCCTGGAGTGCCCCATGGGACAGTCGAGAAGCTTTCTTT. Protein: CAWSAPWDSREAFF. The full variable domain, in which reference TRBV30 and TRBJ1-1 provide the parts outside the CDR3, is SQTIHQWPATLVQPVGSPLSLECTVEGTSNPNLYWYRQAAGRGLQLLFYSVGIGQISSEVPQNLSASRPQDRQFILSSKKLLLSDSGFYLCAWSAPWDSREAFFGQGTRLTVV.

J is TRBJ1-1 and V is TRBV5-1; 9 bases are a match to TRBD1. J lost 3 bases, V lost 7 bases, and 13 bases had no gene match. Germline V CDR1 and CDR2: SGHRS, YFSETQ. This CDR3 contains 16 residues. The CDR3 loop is CASSRTGDTGDTEAFF. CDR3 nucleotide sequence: TGCGCCAGCTCTAGGACAGGGGATACTGGGGACACTGAAGCTTTCTTT.

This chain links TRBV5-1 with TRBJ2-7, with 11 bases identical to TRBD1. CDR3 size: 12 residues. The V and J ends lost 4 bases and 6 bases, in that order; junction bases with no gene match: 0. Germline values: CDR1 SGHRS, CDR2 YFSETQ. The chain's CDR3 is CASSGTGGEQYF. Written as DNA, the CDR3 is TGCGCCAGCAGCGGGACAGGGGGCGAGCAGTACTTC.

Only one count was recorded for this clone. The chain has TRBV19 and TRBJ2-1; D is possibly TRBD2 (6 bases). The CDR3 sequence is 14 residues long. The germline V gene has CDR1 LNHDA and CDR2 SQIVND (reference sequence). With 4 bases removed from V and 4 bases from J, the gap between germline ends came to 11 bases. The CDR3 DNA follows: TGTGCCAGTAGTACGGCTAGCGAGTACAATGAGCAGTTCTTC. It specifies CASSTASEYNEQFF.

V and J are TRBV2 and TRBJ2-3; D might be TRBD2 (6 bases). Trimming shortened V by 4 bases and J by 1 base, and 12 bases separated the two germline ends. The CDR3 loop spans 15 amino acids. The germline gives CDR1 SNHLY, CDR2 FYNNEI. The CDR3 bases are TGTGCCAGCAGTGTAATCGGGGGTGGCACAGATACGCAGTATTTT. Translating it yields CASSVIGGGTDTQYF.

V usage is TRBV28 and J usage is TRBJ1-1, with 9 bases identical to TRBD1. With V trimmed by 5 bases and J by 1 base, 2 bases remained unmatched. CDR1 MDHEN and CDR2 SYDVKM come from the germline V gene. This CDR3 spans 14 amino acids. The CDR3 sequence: CASSTGGANTEAFF. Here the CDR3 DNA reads TGTGCCAGCAGTACAGGGGGCGCGAACACTGAAGCTTTCTTT.

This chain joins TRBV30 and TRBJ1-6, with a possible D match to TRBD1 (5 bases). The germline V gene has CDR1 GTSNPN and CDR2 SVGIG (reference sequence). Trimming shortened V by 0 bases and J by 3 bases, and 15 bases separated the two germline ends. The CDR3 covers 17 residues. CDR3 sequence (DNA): TGTGCCTGGAGTGTGGGACCGGGACGGAGCTATAATTCACCCCTCCACTTT. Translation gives CAWSVGPGRSYNSPLHF.

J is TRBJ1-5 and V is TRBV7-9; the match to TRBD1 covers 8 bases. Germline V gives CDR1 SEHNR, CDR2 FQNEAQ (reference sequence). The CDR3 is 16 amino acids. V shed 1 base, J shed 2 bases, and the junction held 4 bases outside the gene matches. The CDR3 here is CASSLGRGLGNQPQHF. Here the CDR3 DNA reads TGTGCCAGCAGCTTAGGCAGGGGGCTCGGCAATCAGCCCCAGCATTTT.

The CDR3 bases are TGTGCCAGCAGCCTTACGGACTGGGATACGCAGTATTTT. Protein product: CASSLTDWDTQYF. The chain carries TRBV3-1 (or the pseudogene TRBV3-2) and TRBJ2-3; D may be TRBD2 (5 bases). V was pared by 4 bases and J by 6 bases, with 11 bases between. Germline values: CDR1 LGHDT, CDR2 YNNKEL (reference sequence). CDR3 length: 13 residues.

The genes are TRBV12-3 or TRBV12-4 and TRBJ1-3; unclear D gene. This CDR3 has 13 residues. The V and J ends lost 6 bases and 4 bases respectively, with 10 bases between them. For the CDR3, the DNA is TGTGCCAGCAGACTCGGGAGCGGAAACACCATATATTTT. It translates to CASRLGSGNTIYF.

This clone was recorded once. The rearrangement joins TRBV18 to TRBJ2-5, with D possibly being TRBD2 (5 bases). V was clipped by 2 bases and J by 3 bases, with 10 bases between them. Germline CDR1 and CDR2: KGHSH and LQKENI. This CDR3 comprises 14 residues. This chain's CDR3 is CASSPGLREETQYF. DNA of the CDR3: TGTGCCAGCTCACCAGGACTCCGGGAAGAGACCCAGTACTTC.

CDR3 in DNA: TGTGCCAGCAGTTCCGGGGACACAGATACGCAGTATTTT. Translation gives CASSSGDTDTQYF. The chain uses TRBV12-3 or TRBV12-4 and TRBJ2-3, with D maybe TRBD2 (5 bases). The CDR3 contains 13 residues. The germline V and J ends were trimmed by 4 bases and 2 bases, with 7 bases remaining between them.

CDR3 nucleotide sequence: TGTGCCAGCTCTCCAAGAGGCGTTACTTCGAACACCGGGGAGCTGTTTTTT. Translated, it gives CASSPRGVTSNTGELFF. The V call is TRBV18, the J call TRBJ2-2; D is unclear. Germline lookup yields CDR1 KGHSH and CDR2 LQKENI. CDR3 size: 17 residues. Trimming stripped 6 bases from V and 0 bases from J, with 17 bases between.

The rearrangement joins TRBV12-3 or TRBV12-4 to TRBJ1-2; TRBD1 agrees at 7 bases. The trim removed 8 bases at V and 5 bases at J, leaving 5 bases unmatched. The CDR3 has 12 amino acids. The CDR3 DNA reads TGTGCCAGCTGGGACAGTTTTTATGGCTACACCTTC. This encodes CASWDSFYGYTF.

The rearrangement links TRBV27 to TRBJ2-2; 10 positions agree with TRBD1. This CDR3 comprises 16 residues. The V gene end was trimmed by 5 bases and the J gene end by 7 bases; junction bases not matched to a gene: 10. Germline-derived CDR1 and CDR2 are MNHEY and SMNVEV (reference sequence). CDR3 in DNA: TGTGCCAGCAGTCCTACTGACAGGGGGCTGAACGGGGAGCTGTTTTTT. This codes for CASSPTDRGLNGELFF.

CDR3 loop: CATSVGRGSTDTQYF. For the CDR3, the DNA is TGTGCCACCAGTGTTGGCAGGGGCAGCACAGATACGCAGTATTTT. The chain combines TRBV24-1 with TRBJ2-3; D possibly corresponds to TRBD1 (6 bases). The CDR3 spans 15 residues. CDR1 KGHDR and CDR2 SFDVKD come from the germline V gene. The V end was cut by 5 bases, the J end by 0 bases, with 11 bases between.

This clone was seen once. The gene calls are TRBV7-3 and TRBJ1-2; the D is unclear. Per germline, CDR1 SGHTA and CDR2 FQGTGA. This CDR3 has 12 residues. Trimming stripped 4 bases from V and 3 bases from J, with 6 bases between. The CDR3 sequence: CASSSGDYGYTF. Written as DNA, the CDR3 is TGTGCCAGCAGCTCTGGGGACTATGGCTACACCTTC.

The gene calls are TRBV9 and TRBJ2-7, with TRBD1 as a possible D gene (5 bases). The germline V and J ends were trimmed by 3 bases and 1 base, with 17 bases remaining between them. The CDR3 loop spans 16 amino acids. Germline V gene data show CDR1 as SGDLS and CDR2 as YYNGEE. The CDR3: CASSERGQAHSYEQYF. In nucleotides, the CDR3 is TGTGCCAGCAGCGAAAGGGGTCAGGCCCATTCCTACGAGCAGTACTTC.

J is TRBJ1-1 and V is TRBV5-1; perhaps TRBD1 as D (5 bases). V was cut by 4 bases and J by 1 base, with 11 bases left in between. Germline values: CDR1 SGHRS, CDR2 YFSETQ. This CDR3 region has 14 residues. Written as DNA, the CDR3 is TGCGCCAGCAGCCGTAGAGGGGAGAACACTGAAGCTTTCTTT. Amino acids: CASSRRGENTEAFF.

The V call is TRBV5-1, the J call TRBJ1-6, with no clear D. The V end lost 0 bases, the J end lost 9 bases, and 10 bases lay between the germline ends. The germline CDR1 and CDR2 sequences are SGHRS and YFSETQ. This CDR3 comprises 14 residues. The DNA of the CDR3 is TGCGCCAGCAGCTTGGACGGCAGCAGTTCACCCCTCCACTTT. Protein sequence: CASSLDGSSSPLHF. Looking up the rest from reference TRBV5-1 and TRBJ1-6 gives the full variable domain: KAGVTQTPRYLIKTRGQQVTLSCSPISGHRSVSWYQQTPGQGLQFLFEYFSETQRNKGNFPGRFSGRQFSNSRSEMNVSTLELGDSALYLCASSLDGSSSPLHFGNGTRLTVT.